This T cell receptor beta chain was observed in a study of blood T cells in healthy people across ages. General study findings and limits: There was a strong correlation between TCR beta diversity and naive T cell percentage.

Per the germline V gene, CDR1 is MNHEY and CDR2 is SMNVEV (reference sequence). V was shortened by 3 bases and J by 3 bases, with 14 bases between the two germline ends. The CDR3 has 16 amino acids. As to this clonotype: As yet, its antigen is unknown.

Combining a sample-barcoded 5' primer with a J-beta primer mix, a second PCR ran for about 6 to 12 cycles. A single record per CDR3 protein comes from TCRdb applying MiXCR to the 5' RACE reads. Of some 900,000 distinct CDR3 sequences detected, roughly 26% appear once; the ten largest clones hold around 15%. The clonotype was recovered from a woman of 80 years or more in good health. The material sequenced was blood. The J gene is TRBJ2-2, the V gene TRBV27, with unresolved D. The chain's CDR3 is CASSFNSMVDTGELFF. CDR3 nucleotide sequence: TGTGCCAGCAGTTTTAACTCTATGGTTGACACCGGGGAGCTGTTTTTT.